Detailed here is one T cell receptor beta chain. In its sample, this clone was seen a few times. Its binding antigen is unknown. No base qualities exist here, and no much larger clone lies one base off it. The CDR3 regions of human TCRbeta chains were analyzed by immunosequencing. Per the source publication's procedure: TCRs in the repertoires were matched against a reference library of SARS-CoV-2-specific TCRs that had been generated with the MIRA antigen-specificity platform. Breadth meant the fraction of unique TCRs that were SARS-CoV-2-associated, whereas depth meant the fraction of total T cells that were SARS-CoV-2-associated. Using the MIRA data, each spike-specific TCR was assigned both to the spike region to which the TCR was reactive and to a CD4 or CD8 class. Log10-transformed breadth and depth values were compared by one-way ANOVA with Sidak's multiple comparisons tests. TCRdb retrieved this table from immuneACCESS and kept in-frame rearrangements only. Not all clones are present; in checked studies, unresolved V genes account for under half, and no reason is known for the remainder. V, J and clone size were drawn from that table, and D and trimming were deduced from the DNA. This sample holds some 150,000 clones; roughly 88% were observed only once. In total, the top ten clones hold about 3.4% of the sample.

The data belong to a study of T cell responses to AZD1222 COVID-19 vaccine (dated by TCRdb to about 2021). Context from the whole study: A total of 230 to 250 trial participants underwent TCR sequencing, of whom 200 to 220 received two doses of AZD1222 and some 25 received two doses of the MenACWY control vaccine. Trial participants were enrolled into age subgroups of 18-55, 56-69 and 70-plus years, which contained about 150, 27 and 61 TCR-sequenced participants, respectively. Broad study findings and their caveats: After two AZD1222 doses, both the breadth and the depth of spike-specific TCRs were significantly higher than at day 0 and than in MenACWY recipients. The 56-69-year group was small, and its depth increase did not reach significance, likely because of low power. Most participants were white British and females outnumbered males, and the authors suggested that clonal diversity may have been underestimated. Reportedly, close to half of the unique spike-specific TCRs recognized epitopes lying outside the regions that are mutated in the B.1.351 and B.1.1.7 variants. The vaccine-associated CD4 TCRs covered the entire spike protein, and the dominant responses fell in regions 160-218 and 743-854. Conclusions about previously exposed vaccinees are limited, since just a handful of AZD1222 recipients were seropositive for SARS-CoV-2 at baseline. Because no day 14 peak-response samples were available, repertoires were characterized only after the peak T cell response.

The CDR1 and CDR2 encoded by the germline V gene are SGHTA and FQGNSA. V gives up 4 bases and J gives up 6 bases, and the segment between their germline ends measures 21 bases. The CDR3 runs 16 residues from the cysteine to the phenylalanine. Only the CDR3 part of the read is kept: 48 bases, read in frame from the first base. In the paper's terms, the time point label means: baseline before first vaccination. Interpreted using the paper, the treatment or condition label stands for: meningococcal conjugate vaccine given as trial control. Vaccinee samples came from UK trials COV001 and COV002, including a single-blind randomized controlled phase 2/3 trial of AZD1222 (ChAdOx1 nCoV-19) in healthy adults. Trial participant PBMC samples were collected at day 0 and day 28 after the second dose for TCRbeta chain sequencing.

Here the chain combines TRBV7-2 and TRBJ1-1; the D segment cannot be called with confidence. Source: peripheral blood, taken on day 0 of MenACWY control vaccination. The TCR originated in an adult in good health. The sequenced DNA is TGTGCCAGCAGCTCCGTTCGACCGGTCTCTGGGGCTGAAGCTTTCTTT. The resulting protein is CASSSVRPVSGAEAFF.